This entry lists 30 T cell receptor beta chains sequenced from one sample in a study of regulatory T cells in long-lasting Graves disease. CDR3 regions were amplified by Arm-PCR using iRepertoire HTBI primers to build TCR beta libraries. Each CDR3 protein gets one entry after TCRdb re-called the multiplex PCR reads with MiXCR. The sample has roughly 500,000 distinct CDR3 sequences; roughly 12% are singletons. As to time point: newly diagnosed GD, antithyroid drugs for less than 3 months. The TCR library was made from RNA extracted from PBMCs. These data were also filed under a second study, of T cells in Graves' hyperthyroidism and ophthalmopathy.

The material was peripheral blood mononuclear cells (PBMCs), obtained at new diagnosis, from a patient treated with antithyroid drugs. Source of these receptors: a man younger than 45 with Graves disease.

There are many counts of this clonotype. The J gene is TRBJ2-1, the V gene TRBV20-1; 14 nucleotides line up with TRBD2. CDR3 length equals 15 residues. Germline V gene sequence: CDR1 DFQATT, CDR2 SNEGSKA (reference sequence). V lost 5 bases and J lost 5; bases outside the gene matches: 5. The CDR3, as DNA: TGCAGTGCTGAGGGACTAGCGGGAGAAAACAATGAGCAGTTCTTC. Translation: CSAEGLAGENNEQFF.

This clonotype has ten or more counts. This chain joins TRBV7-2 and TRBJ2-5; D might be TRBD2 (6 bases). Trimming removed 5 bases at V and 2 bases at J, with 9 bases between. CDR3 length equals 13 residues. Germline V CDR1 and CDR2: SGHTA, FQGNSA. In DNA form, the CDR3 reads TGTGCCAGCAGCCGGGACTTTCAAGAGACCCAGTACTTC. It translates to CASSRDFQETQYF.

A word on this clonotype: A much larger clone lies one base from this, so it may be a read error. The chain joins TRBV6-5 to TRBJ1-2; the D gene is possibly TRBD1 (6 bases). The CDR3 extends over 14 amino acids. CDR1 is MNHEY, CDR2 SVGAGI, per germline. CDR3 amino acids: CAGSYQTGLGGYTF. CDR3 in DNA: TGTGCCGGCAGTTACCAGACAGGATTGGGTGGCTACACCTTC.

This clonotype was observed many times. The chain links TRBV14 to TRBJ2-6; no definite D call. The CDR3 has 15 residues. The germline V and J ends were trimmed by 4 bases and 1 base, with 8 bases remaining between them. CDR1 SGHDN and CDR2 FVKESK come from the germline V gene. In DNA, the CDR3 is TGTGCCAGCAGCCTCGAGTCTTCTGGGGCCAACGTCCTGACTTTC. Translating it yields CASSLESSGANVLTF.

The table lists this clonotype with many counts. The chain recombines TRBV7-9 with TRBJ2-2; D call uncertain. CDR1 is SEHNR, CDR2 FQNEAQ, per germline (reference sequence). V was shortened by 7 bases and J by 5 bases, with 14 bases between the two germline ends. The CDR3 runs to 14 residues. The CDR3 DNA sequence: TGTGCCAGCACCATTGTTCGAGGAACCGGGGAGCTGTTTTTT. It is translated as CASTIVRGTGELFF.

This clonotype was observed a handful of times. The chain combines TRBV6-2 or TRBV6-3 with TRBJ2-1; 14 bases agree with TRBD2. Germline V CDR1 and CDR2: MNHEY, SVGEGT. This CDR3 region has 16 residues. Trimming took 6 bases from V and 12 from J; bases not matched to a gene: 13. CDR3 protein: CASSLRGTSGSQGQFF. The DNA for the CDR3 is TGTGCCAGCAGCTTGAGAGGGACTAGCGGGAGCCAGGGGCAGTTCTTC.

Note on this clonotype: A much larger clone differs from this one at a single base, so this may be a read error. The rearrangement joins TRBV2 to TRBJ2-3, with a tentative D call TRBD1 (6 bases). Germline V lookup: CDR1 SNHLY, CDR2 FYNNEI. The CDR3 has 12 amino acids. The CDR3 coding sequence is TGTGCCAGCGAGGGGGTCACAGGTACGCAGTATTTT. Encoded protein: CASEGVTGTQYF.

With regard to this clonotype: This may arise from a read error, as a much more abundant clone is one base away. This chain links TRBV11-2 with TRBJ2-1; D may be TRBD1 (6 bases). The J call is uncertain, as TRBJ2-5 better fits the DNA end. This CDR3 has 13 amino acids. The germline V gene has CDR1 SGHAT and CDR2 FQNNGV. CDR3 region: CATDGQWPRPQYF. As DNA, the CDR3 is TGTGCCACCGACGGACAGTGGCCACGCCCCCAGTACTTC.

This clonotype has a handful of counts. The chain has TRBV20-1 and TRBJ1-2; 7 bases map to TRBD1. Germline loops: CDR1 DFQATT, CDR2 SNEGSKA (reference sequence). The J segment lost 2 bases and the V segment lost 5 bases, leaving 8 bases of the junction unmatched. CDR3 length equals 14 residues. The CDR3 protein is CSAVKTGTNYGYTF. In DNA form, the CDR3 reads TGCAGTGCTGTCAAGACAGGGACGAACTATGGCTACACCTTC.

There are many counts of this clonotype. This chain joins TRBV7-9 and TRBJ2-5; 8 positions agree with TRBD1. The junction had 2 bases not matched to a gene; V was cut back by 3 bases and J by 2 bases. The CDR3 contains 14 residues. Germline-derived CDR1 and CDR2 are SEHNR and FQNEAQ (reference sequence). The CDR3 region is CASSLDRVQETQYF. CDR3 DNA: TGTGCCAGCAGCTTGGACAGGGTTCAAGAGACCCAGTACTTC.

This clonotype came up many times. V is TRBV13 and J is TRBJ1-1; D uncertain. V was clipped by 0 bases and J by 6 bases, with 5 bases between them. Looked up from germline, CDR1 is PRHDT and CDR2 is FYEKMQ (reference sequence). CDR3 length: 12 residues. DNA for the CDR3: TGTGCCAGCAGCTTAGGGAAGGCTGAAGCTTTCTTT. It is translated as CASSLGKAEAFF. Combining the CDR3 with reference TRBV13 and TRBJ1-1 gives the whole variable domain AAGVIQSPRHLIKEKRETATLKCYPIPRHDTVYWYQQGPGQDPQFLISFYEKMQSDKGSIPDRFSAQQFSDYHSELNMSSLELGDSALYFCASSLGKAEAFFGQGTRLTVV.

This clonotype was detected ten times or more. This chain connects TRBV3-1 to TRBJ1-1; tentatively, D is TRBD1 (6 bases). The germline CDR1 and CDR2 sequences are LGHDT and YNNKEL (reference sequence). This CDR3 has 14 residues. V lost 3 bases to trimming and J lost 1 base, with 9 bases between them. The DNA of the CDR3 is TGTGCCAGCAGCCACCCACAGGGGAACACTGAAGCTTTCTTT. Translating it yields CASSHPQGNTEAFF.

V is TRBV12-3 or TRBV12-4 and J is TRBJ1-2; 8 nucleotides line up with TRBD1. This CDR3 comprises 15 residues. V lost 5 bases to trimming and J lost 0 bases; unmatched junction nucleotides: 5. DNA for the CDR3: TGTGCCAGCAGTGAACAGGGGGTAGCTAACTATGGCTACACCTTC. Translating gives CASSEQGVANYGYTF.

This clonotype turned up a few times. With a much larger clone just one base away, this may be a read error. The CDR3 sequence is CATSEGRETQYF. CDR3 sequence (DNA): TGTGCCACCAGTGAGGGCAGGGAGACCCAGTACTTC. The chain is built from TRBV24-1 and TRBJ2-1; D ambiguous. The DNA end is a closer match to TRBJ2-5, so the J assignment may be wrong. Germline V CDR1 and CDR2: KGHDR, SFDVKD. CDR3 length equals 12 residues.

This sequence joins TRBV3-1 and TRBJ2-6, with D perhaps matching TRBD2 (5 bases). The ends were cut back, 7 bases at V and 2 bases at J, with 15 bases in the middle. The CDR3 covers 16 residues. Germline lookup yields CDR1 LGHDT and CDR2 YNNKEL (reference sequence). Here the CDR3 DNA reads TGTGCCAGCATCGCGGGTTCCCAGGCTGGGGCCAACGTCCTGACTTTC. Its translation: CASIAGSQAGANVLTF.

In this sample, this clonotype turned up a few times. This sequence joins TRBV27 and TRBJ2-7, with 9 bases fitting TRBD2. CDR1 MNHEY and CDR2 SMNVEV come from the germline V gene (reference sequence). J gave up 4 bases and V 6 bases, and 10 bases lay outside the gene matches. This CDR3 has 15 residues. Here the CDR3 DNA reads TGTGCCAGCAGGAGCCTAGGGGCGGGAGGGTACGAGCAGTACTTC. Its protein is CASRSLGAGGYEQYF.

This clonotype was observed at least ten times. The chain recombines TRBV10-3 with TRBJ1-1; D uncertain. Trimming shortened V by 3 bases and J by 6 bases, and 8 bases separated the two germline ends. The germline V gene encodes CDR1 ENHRY and CDR2 SYGVKD. The CDR3 runs to 12 residues. The CDR3 loop reads CAISDSEPEAFF. The CDR3, as DNA: TGTGCCATCAGTGATAGTGAGCCTGAAGCTTTCTTT.

The CDR3 protein is CASRDVRRTLKLFF. The CDR3 DNA reads TGTGCCAGCAGGGACGTGAGACGAACGCTGAAACTGTTTTTT. J is TRBJ1-4 and V is TRBV28; D remains unclear. V was shortened by 6 bases and J by 11 bases, with 19 bases between the two germline ends. CDR1 and CDR2 from the germline V gene are MDHEN and SYDVKM. The CDR3 extends over 14 amino acids.

This clonotype was found many times. V is TRBV12-3 or TRBV12-4 and J is TRBJ2-7; D is perhaps TRBD1 (6 bases). Deletions cut 3 bases from V and 1 base from J, with 10 bases between. The CDR3 extends over 14 amino acids. The CDR3 loop is CASSLDSYSYEQYF. For the CDR3, the DNA is TGTGCCAGCAGTTTGGACAGCTATTCCTACGAGCAGTACTTC.

V and J are TRBV24-1 and TRBJ2-3; 7 nucleotides match TRBD2. Looked up from germline, CDR1 is KGHDR and CDR2 is SFDVKD. V lost 0 bases to trimming and J lost 3 bases; unmatched junction nucleotides: 2. This CDR3 spans 15 amino acids. CDR3 sequence (DNA): TGTGCCACCAGTGATTTGCTCGGGGGGACAGATACGCAGTATTTT. Protein sequence: CATSDLLGGTDTQYF.

In its sample, this clonotype was seen many times. The rearrangement joins TRBV5-1 to TRBJ1-2, with 8 bases lining up with TRBD1. The length of the CDR3 is 15 residues. Germline V CDR1 and CDR2: SGHRS, YFSETQ. V was pared by 3 bases and J by 5 bases, with 9 bases of the junction left unmatched. The CDR3: CASSSGGTGLYGYTF. CDR3 bases: TGCGCCAGCAGCTCCGGCGGGACAGGACTGTATGGCTACACCTTC.

This clonotype has just a few counts. J is TRBJ2-1 and V is TRBV20-1, with D possibly matching TRBD2 (7 bases). CDR1 DFQATT and CDR2 SNEGSKA come from the germline V gene (reference sequence). V lost 5 bases and J lost 15, with 17 bases in between. The CDR3 covers 11 residues. This CDR3 reads CSAPRGRGPFF. CDR3 nucleotides: TGCAGTGCTCCAAGGGGGAGGGGTCCGTTCTTC.

This clonotype has a handful of counts. This chain connects TRBV2 to TRBJ2-2; D perhaps matches TRBD2 (5 bases). From germline, CDR1 is SNHLY and CDR2 FYNNEI. The CDR3 loop spans 17 amino acids. Trimming took 5 bases from V and 6 from J, leaving 22 bases between them. CDR3 protein: CASSRGRENIRAGELFF. In nucleotides, the CDR3 is TGTGCCAGCAGTCGGGGTAGGGAGAATATAAGGGCCGGGGAGCTGTTTTTT. The full variable domain, in which reference TRBV2 and TRBJ2-2 provide the parts outside the CDR3, is EPEVTQTPSHQVTQMGQEVILRCVPISNHLYFYWYRQILGQKVEFLVSFYNNEISEKSEIFDDQFSVERPDGSNFTLKIRSTKLEDSAMYFCASSRGRENIRAGELFFGEGSRLTVL.

This clonotype was recorded at least ten times. The chain carries TRBV18 and TRBJ1-1, with unresolved D. CDR1 KGHSH and CDR2 LQKENI come from the germline V gene. Trimming cost V 1 base and J 1 base, with 4 bases left between them. The CDR3 extends over 13 amino acids. CDR3 sequence (DNA): TGTGCCAGCTCACCACGGACGAACACTGAAGCTTTCTTT. Its protein is CASSPRTNTEAFF.

At least ten counts were recorded for this clonotype. J is TRBJ2-5 and V is TRBV3-1; D not resolved. V lost 6 bases and J 5 bases, leaving 10 bases between the germline ends. The CDR3 length is 12 residues. CDR1 and CDR2 from the germline V gene are LGHDT and YNNKEL (reference sequence). CDR3 residues: CASSTRLETQYF. CDR3 bases: TGTGCCAGCAGTACCCGACTCGAGACCCAGTACTTC.

This clonotype was counted many times. The rearrangement links TRBV5-1 to TRBJ1-2; no clear D. The CDR3 is made up of 14 amino acids. Trimming pared 0 bases from V and 4 bases from J, leaving 10 bases between. In germline, CDR1 is SGHRS, CDR2 YFSETQ. This CDR3 is CASSLGELFYGYTF. Written as DNA, the CDR3 is TGCGCCAGCAGCTTGGGGGAGCTCTTCTATGGCTACACCTTC.

This clonotype showed up many times. The chain recombines TRBV30 with TRBJ1-2, with 7 bases lining up with TRBD1. Losses at the gene ends were 0 bases for V and 4 bases for J; bases not matched to a gene: 5. The CDR3 runs to 14 residues. Germline-derived CDR1 and CDR2 are GTSNPN and SVGIG (reference sequence). CDR3 protein: CAWSVSRGPYGYTF. The CDR3 DNA reads TGTGCCTGGAGTGTATCTAGGGGGCCCTATGGCTACACCTTC.

This clonotype appeared a few times. This chain connects TRBV30 to TRBJ2-6; D gene ambiguous. The CDR3 spans 13 residues. Germline CDR1 and CDR2: GTSNPN and SVGIG (reference sequence). V lost 7 bases and J lost 0, with 7 bases in between. CDR3 residues: CASQNSGANVLTF. The CDR3 region has the DNA TGTGCCTCCCAGAACTCTGGGGCCAACGTCCTGACTTTC.

This clonotype has ten or more counts. V and J are TRBV13 and TRBJ1-1, with 7 bases identical to TRBD1. The germline gives CDR1 PRHDT, CDR2 FYEKMQ (reference sequence). V lost 4 bases and J lost 1; bases outside the gene matches: 3. This CDR3 region has 14 residues. This CDR3 reads CASSWGTANTEAFF. The CDR3 coding sequence is TGTGCCAGCAGCTGGGGGACAGCGAACACTGAAGCTTTCTTT.

This clonotype has more than one count but fewer than ten. This chain uses TRBV9 with TRBJ2-5; tentatively, D is TRBD2 (7 bases). The CDR3 has 15 residues. Germline values: CDR1 SGDLS, CDR2 YYNGEE. V was clipped by 0 bases and J by 5 bases, with 14 bases between them. The CDR3 coding sequence is TGTGCCAGCAGCGTAGGTGCGGGGGCAGGGGAGACCCAGTACTTC. Amino acid sequence: CASSVGAGAGETQYF.